Detailed here is one T cell receptor (beta chain). Its target antigen remains unknown. Per-base qualities were not stored, and no clone one base away is much larger. The sample comes from a study of blood T cell repertoires in COVID-19 (dated by TCRdb to about 2020). Looking at the study overall: Samples from collaborators originated in the United States, Italy and Spain and spanned both the acute and convalescent phases of COVID-19. The material from the prospective study consisted of cDNA or gDNA derived from T cells, B-cell-depleted T cells, or PBMCs. Deeply sampled blood TCRbeta repertoires from subjects exposed to, actively infected with, or recovered from COVID-19 were included in the dataset. The repertoires were released in a freely available public database meant as a resource for research on the immune response to SARS-CoV-2. The samples were drawn from the first 160 participants of the ongoing ImmuneRACE study and from over a thousand subjects provided by 6 global collaborators. Sample metadata almost always included a de-identified subject ID, COVID-19 status, age in years and sex. HLA class I and class II types, where available, came from metadata supplied by the sample provider rather than from assay-based typing. General findings and caveats noted by the study authors: The amount of clinical and demographic metadata varied by source and participant and was provided uncurated.

The immunoSEQ Assay, a bias-controlled multiplex PCR, was used to amplify TCRbeta CDR3 regions from genomic DNA. Concerning the study's data processing: The number of nucleated cells in each sample was estimated by amplification of reference gene primers within the assay. To quantify the absolute abundance of each unique TCRbeta CDR3 rearrangement, sequence reads were collapsed and filtered. For each sample, productive Simpson clonality was calculated as the square root of Simpson's diversity index across productive rearrangements. The source is immuneACCESS, and TCRdb retained only in-frame sequences with V and J called. Part of the clones is not carried over; for the studies checked, unresolved V genes explain less than half of this, and the remainder is unexplained. V, J and clone size reflect that table, while D and trimming were determined from the DNA. Within this sample are about 180,000 clones, with approximately 85% of them counted one time only. 2.5% to 3.5% of the sample rests with the top ten.

The collaborating institutions used their own protocols to collect whole blood in K2EDTA tubes. For TCRbeta analysis, collaborator samples were shipped as frozen whole blood, as isolated PBMCs, or as DNA extracted from either sample type. This receptor was identified in a man aged 60 to 75 with acute or convalescent COVID-19. Sample: peripheral blood.

This receptor carries the CDR3 CASTRDRSSYNEQFF. The DNA reads as follows: TGCGCCAGCACCCGAGACAGGAGCTCCTACAATGAGCAGTTCTTC. In this chain, TRBV5-1 is recombined with TRBJ2-1; D gene: possibly TRBD1, on 6 matching bases. From a lookup of the germline V gene, CDR1 and CDR2 are SGHRS and YFSETQ. V drops 6 bases and J drops 0 bases, leaving 13 bases in between. The CDR3 has 15 amino acids, counting the end cysteine and phenylalanine. The retained sequence is limited to the CDR3, 45 bases, with the frame set at the first base. Extended through the reference TRBV5-1 and TRBJ2-1 proteins, this CDR3 yields the full variable domain: KAGVTQTPRYLIKTRGQQVTLSCSPISGHRSVSWYQQTPGQGLQFLFEYFSETQRNKGNFPGRFSGRQFSNSRSEMNVSTLELGDSALYLCASTRDRSSYNEQFFGPGTRLTVL.